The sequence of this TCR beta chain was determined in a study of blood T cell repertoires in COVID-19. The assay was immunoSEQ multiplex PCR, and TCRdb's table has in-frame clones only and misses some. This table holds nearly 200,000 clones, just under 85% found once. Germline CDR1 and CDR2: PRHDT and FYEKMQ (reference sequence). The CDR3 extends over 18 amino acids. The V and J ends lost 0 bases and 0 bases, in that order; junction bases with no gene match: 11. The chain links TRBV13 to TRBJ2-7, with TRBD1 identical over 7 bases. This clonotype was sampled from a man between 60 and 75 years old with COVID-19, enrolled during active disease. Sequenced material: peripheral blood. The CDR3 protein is CASSLGLRFGTDSYEQYF. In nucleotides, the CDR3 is TGTGCCAGCAGCTTAGGCCTTAGGTTCGGGACAGACTCCTACGAGCAGTACTTC.